The entry that follows covers one T cell receptor beta chain sequence. An end of the junction differs from the germline gene, which may be a read error. Germline CDR1 reads SSHAT; CDR2 reads FNYEAQ (reference sequence). CDR3 length: 17 residues. Sequenced by immunoSEQ multiplex PCR; TCRdb stores in-frame clones only, minus some. This table has about 96,000 clones, roughly 92% appearing once. The data were obtained in a study of T cell changes during pregnancy in multiple sclerosis. The sequences come from peripheral blood, collected in the first trimester of pregnancy. The rearrangement joins TRBV7-7 to TRBJ2-5, with TRBD1 matching 12 bases. This TCR was sampled from a female donor with multiple sclerosis, enrolled in a pregnancy study. The CDR3 region has the DNA TGTGCTAGCAGCACGGGACAGGGGGCGAGATTTGGGGAGACCCAGTACTTC. Translation gives CASSTGQGARFGETQYF.